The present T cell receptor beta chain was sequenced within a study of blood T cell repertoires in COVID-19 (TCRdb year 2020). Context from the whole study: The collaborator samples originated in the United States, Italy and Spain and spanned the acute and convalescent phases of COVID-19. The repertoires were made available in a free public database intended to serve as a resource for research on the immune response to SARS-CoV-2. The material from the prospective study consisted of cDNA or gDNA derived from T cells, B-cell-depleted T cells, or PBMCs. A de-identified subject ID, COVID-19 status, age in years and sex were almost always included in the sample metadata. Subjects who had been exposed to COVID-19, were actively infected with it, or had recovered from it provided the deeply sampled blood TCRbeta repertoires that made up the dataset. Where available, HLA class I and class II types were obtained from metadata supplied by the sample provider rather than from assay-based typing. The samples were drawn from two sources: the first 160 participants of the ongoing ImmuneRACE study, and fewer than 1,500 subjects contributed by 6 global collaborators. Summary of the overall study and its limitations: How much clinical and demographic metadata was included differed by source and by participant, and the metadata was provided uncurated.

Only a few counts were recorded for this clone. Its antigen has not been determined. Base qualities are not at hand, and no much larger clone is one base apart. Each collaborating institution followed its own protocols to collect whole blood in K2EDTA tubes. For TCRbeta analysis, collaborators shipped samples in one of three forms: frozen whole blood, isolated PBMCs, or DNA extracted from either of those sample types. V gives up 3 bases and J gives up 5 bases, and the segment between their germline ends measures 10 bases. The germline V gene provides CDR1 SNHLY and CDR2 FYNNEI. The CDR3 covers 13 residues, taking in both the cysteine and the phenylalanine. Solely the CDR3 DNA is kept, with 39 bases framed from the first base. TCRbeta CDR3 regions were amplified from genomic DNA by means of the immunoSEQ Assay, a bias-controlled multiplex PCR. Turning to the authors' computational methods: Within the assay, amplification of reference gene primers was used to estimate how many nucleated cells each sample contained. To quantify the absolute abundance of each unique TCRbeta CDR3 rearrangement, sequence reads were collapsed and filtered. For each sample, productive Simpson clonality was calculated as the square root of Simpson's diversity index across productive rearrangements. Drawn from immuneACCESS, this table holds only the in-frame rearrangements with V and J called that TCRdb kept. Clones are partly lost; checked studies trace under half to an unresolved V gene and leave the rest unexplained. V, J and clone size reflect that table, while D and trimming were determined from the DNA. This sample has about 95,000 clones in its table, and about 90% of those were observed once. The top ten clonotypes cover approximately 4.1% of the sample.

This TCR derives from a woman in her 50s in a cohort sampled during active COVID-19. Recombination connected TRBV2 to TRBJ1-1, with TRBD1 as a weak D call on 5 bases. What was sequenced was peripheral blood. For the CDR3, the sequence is CASSDRDETEAFF. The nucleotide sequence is TGTGCCAGCAGTGACAGGGATGAGACTGAAGCTTTCTTT.